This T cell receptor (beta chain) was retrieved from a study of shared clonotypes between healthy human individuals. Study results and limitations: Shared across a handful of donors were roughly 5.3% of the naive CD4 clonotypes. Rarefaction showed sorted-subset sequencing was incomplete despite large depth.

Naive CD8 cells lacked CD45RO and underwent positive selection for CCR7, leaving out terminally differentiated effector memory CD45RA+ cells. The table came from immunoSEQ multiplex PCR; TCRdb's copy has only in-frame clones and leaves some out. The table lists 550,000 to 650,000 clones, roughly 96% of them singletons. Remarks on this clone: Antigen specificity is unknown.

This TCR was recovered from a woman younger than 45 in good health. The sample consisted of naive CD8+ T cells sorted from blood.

CDR3 in DNA: TGTGCCAGCAGCCCCAGCCACCGACCCTACGAGCAGTACTTC. Its translation: CASSPSHRPYEQYF. This rearrangement joins TRBV11-2 to TRBJ2-7; D remains ambiguous. Germline V CDR1 and CDR2: SGHAT, FQNNGV. V lost 5 bases to trimming and J lost 2 bases, with 13 bases between them. CDR3 length: 14 residues.